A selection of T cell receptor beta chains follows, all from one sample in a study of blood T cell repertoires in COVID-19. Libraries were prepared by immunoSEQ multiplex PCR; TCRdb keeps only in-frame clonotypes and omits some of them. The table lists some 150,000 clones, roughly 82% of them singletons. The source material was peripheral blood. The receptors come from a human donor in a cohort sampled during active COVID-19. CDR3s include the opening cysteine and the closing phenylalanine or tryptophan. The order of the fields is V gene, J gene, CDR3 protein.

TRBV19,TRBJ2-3,CASRASGRKPNTQYF
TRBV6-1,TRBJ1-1,CASSEFLSATVGTEAFF
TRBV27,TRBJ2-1,CASRPGGAAREQFF
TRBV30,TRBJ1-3,CAWSVYSGNTIYF
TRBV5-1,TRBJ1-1,CASSRRGQGIMNTEAFF
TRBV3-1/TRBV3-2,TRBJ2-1,CASSPRDSDLYNEQFF
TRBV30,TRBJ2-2,CAWSLQGFTGELFF
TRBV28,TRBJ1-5,CASSINLRSTGGVGQPQHF
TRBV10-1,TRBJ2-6,CASTSDIPGANVLTF
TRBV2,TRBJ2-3,CASNGGPLGLRNVDTQYF
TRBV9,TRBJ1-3,CASSAQAPGTGNTIYF
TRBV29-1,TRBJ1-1,CSVARQGAEAFF
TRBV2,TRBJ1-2,CASRATGLVGGYTF
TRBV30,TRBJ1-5,CAWSGDRYLQPQHF
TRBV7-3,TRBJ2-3,CASSPQMRATSTDTQYF
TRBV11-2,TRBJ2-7,CASSPHRGGPDEQYF
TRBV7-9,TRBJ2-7,CASSPRTGGDEQYF
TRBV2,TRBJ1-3,CASSRRDSRSGNTIYF
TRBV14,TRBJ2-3,CASSQDRRGPTDTQYF
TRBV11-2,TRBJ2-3,CASSRTGSVDTQYF
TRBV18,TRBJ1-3,CASSPQQGGSSGNTIYF
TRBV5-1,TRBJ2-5,CASSLVFSVSGQQETQYF
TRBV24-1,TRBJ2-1,CATSDLARWGPYNEQFF
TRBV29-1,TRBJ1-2,CSVPATGGYTF
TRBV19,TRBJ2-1,CASSKKPYNEQFF
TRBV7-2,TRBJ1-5,CASSPVGQPNQPQHF
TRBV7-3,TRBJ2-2,CASSFLVGGGTGELFF
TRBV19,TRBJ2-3,CASSMGGQSTDTQYF
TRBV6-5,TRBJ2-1,CASSYGGTSGGEQFF
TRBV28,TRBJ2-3,CASSPLLGADTQYF
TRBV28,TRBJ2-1,CASSPRLAGGNNEQFF
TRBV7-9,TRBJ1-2,CASSSDDGYTF
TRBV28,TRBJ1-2,CASSPGTGYGYTF
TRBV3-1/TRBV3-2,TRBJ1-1,CASSPNLSGAEAFF
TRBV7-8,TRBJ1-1,CASSDRRWGRRSNTEAFF
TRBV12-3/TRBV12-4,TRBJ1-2,CASSLSARYGYTF
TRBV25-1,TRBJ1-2,CASTPRAGGYGYTF
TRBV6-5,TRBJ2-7,CASSRPGHSYEQYF
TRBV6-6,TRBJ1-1,CASSTGGLGPEAFF
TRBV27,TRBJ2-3,CASSYRTSGWSDTQYF
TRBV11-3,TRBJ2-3,CASSLGIAGNTDTQYF
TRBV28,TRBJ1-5,CASSALGGRYNQPQHF
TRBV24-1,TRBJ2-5,CATSSGAQETQYF
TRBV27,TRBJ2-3,CASSFSDTQYF
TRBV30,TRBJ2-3,CAWRGGPTTDTQYF
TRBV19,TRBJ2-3,CASTSRGSTDTQYF
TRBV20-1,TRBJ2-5,CSAPRETQYF
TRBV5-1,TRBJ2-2,CASGKGDRDTGELFF
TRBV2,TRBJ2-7,CASSESGTWEQYF
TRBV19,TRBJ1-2,CASSSPGRYYGYTF
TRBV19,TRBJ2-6,CASSTRQGADGANVLTF
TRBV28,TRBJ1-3,CASSYIDRHSGNTIYF
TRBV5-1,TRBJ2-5,CASSLTSGSRETQYF
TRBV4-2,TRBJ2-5,CASSQEFGQETQYF
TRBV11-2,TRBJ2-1,CASTPTISGKYNEQFF
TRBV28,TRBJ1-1,CASQTGQLTEAFF
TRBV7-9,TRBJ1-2,CASSTAGQVVDGYTF
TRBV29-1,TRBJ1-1,CSVEESVNTEAFF